These 16 T cell receptor beta chains were all obtained from the same sample, sequenced in a study of OX40 agonist ivuxolimab in advanced cancers. Sequencing used immunoSEQ multiplex PCR; TCRdb keeps in-frame clones, though not all of them. The sample carries 100,000 or so clones, about 89% recorded once. This specimen consisted of CD4+ or CD8+ T cells sorted from blood, obtained in a trial of the OX40 agonist ivuxolimab. These receptors all stem from an adult with an advanced solid tumor such as melanoma, head and neck, liver or kidney cancer.

The gene calls are TRBV30 and TRBJ1-1; D gene unclear. CDR1 and CDR2 (germline): GTSNPN, SVGIG (reference sequence). The CDR3 contains 15 residues. Trimming left V 2 bases short and J 0 bases short, with 13 bases between. This chain's CDR3 is CAWSSREGMNTEAFF. Here the CDR3 DNA reads TGTGCCTGGAGTAGCCGGGAGGGAATGAACACTGAAGCTTTCTTT.

This chain links TRBV4-1 with TRBJ2-4; D not certain. Germline CDR1 reads MGHRA; CDR2 reads YSYEKL. V lost 0 bases and J lost 9, with 21 bases in between. This CDR3 has 17 residues. The CDR3 spells CASSQERSWLPPSIQYF. The CDR3 DNA sequence: TGCGCCAGCAGCCAAGAGCGATCATGGCTCCCCCCGAGCATTCAGTACTTC.

The genes are TRBV19 and TRBJ1-3; possible D gene TRBD1, 5 bases. The germline gives CDR1 LNHDA, CDR2 SQIVND (reference sequence). The CDR3 is 13 residues long. V lost 10 bases and J lost 0, with 10 bases in between. The CDR3 DNA is TGTGCCACCGCGGGGGACTCTGGAAACACCATATATTTT. Translating it yields CATAGDSGNTIYF.

The rearrangement joins TRBV11-2 to TRBJ2-3, with TRBD2 matching 7 bases. The CDR3 spans 15 residues. Germline CDR1 SGHAT, CDR2 FQNNGV. Losses at the gene ends were 4 bases for V and 5 bases for J; bases not matched to a gene: 9. The CDR3, as DNA: TGTGCCAGCAGCTCCAGCGGGGTCATGGGAGATACGCAGTATTTT. It specifies CASSSSGVMGDTQYF.

The gene calls are TRBV2 and TRBJ1-1; TRBD1 agrees at 7 bases. The V and J ends lost 1 base and 3 bases, in that order; junction bases with no gene match: 2. Germline lookup yields CDR1 SNHLY and CDR2 FYNNEI. The CDR3 loop spans 14 amino acids. Here the CDR3 reads CASSEVRGYTEAFF. CDR3 DNA sequence: TGTGCCAGCAGTGAAGTCAGGGGGTACACTGAAGCTTTCTTT.

The chain is built from TRBV28 and TRBJ2-7; 9 bases match TRBD2. V was clipped by 4 bases and J by 3 bases; unmatched bases: 7. This CDR3 is 15 amino acids long. Germline values: CDR1 MDHEN, CDR2 SYDVKM. As DNA, the CDR3 is TGTGCCAGCAGTTCCCCAGCGGGAGGAGGCTACGAGCAGTACTTC. This translates into CASSSPAGGGYEQYF.

V and J are TRBV2 and TRBJ2-2; TRBD1 or TRBD2 may be the D gene (6 bases each). The V gene lost 7 bases and the J gene lost 1 base, with 16 bases spanning the gap. Germline V gives CDR1 SNHLY, CDR2 FYNNEI. This CDR3 is built from 16 residues. CDR3 bases: TGTGCCAGCAAGCTAAGACAGGAGGGGAACACCGGGGAGCTGTTTTTT. This sequence encodes CASKLRQEGNTGELFF.

The CDR3 spells CASTRRGITEAFF. The CDR3 coding sequence is TGTGCCAGTACTAGACGAGGGATAACTGAAGCTTTCTTT. The rearrangement links TRBV19 to TRBJ1-1; D not certain. Germline CDR1 LNHDA, CDR2 SQIVND (reference sequence). The CDR3 runs 13 residues. V dropped 7 bases and J dropped 5 bases, with 14 bases sitting between them. The variable domain in full, completed from reference TRBV19 and TRBJ1-1, reads DGGITQSPKYLFRKEGQNVTLSCEQNLNHDAMYWYRQDPGQGLRLIYYSQIVNDFQKGDIAEGYSVSREKKESFPLTVTSAQKNPTAFYLCASTRRGITEAFFGQGTRLTVV.

The rearrangement uses TRBV30 and TRBJ1-1; D is uncertain. The CDR3 totals 12 residues. V gave up 4 bases and J gave up 5 bases, with 11 bases separating them. CDR1 GTSNPN and CDR2 SVGIG come from the germline V gene (reference sequence). DNA for the CDR3: TGTGCCTGGACCCCGGGAGCGACTGAAGCTTTCTTT. Its translation is CAWTPGATEAFF.

This chain connects TRBV15 to TRBJ2-1, with D possibly called TRBD1 or TRBD2 (5 bases each). Germline values: CDR1 LNHNV, CDR2 YYDKDF (reference sequence). The CDR3 has 20 residues. Trimming shortened V by 5 bases and J by 2 bases, and 28 bases separated the two germline ends. The CDR3 nucleotides are TGTGCCACCAGCGTAAGGGGCCGGCGGGCCCCGCCCTCCCCCTACAATGAGCAGTTCTTC. It translates to CATSVRGRRAPPSPYNEQFF.

This chain joins TRBV19 and TRBJ1-3; D ambiguous. Trimming stripped 7 bases from V and 1 base from J, with 11 bases between. CDR1 is LNHDA, CDR2 SQIVND, per germline (reference sequence). The CDR3 has 14 amino acids. The CDR3 coding sequence is TGTGCCAGTACTGGTCGTCAGTCTGGAAACACCATATATTTT. Amino acids: CASTGRQSGNTIYF.

The rearrangement links TRBV6-5 to TRBJ2-5; 9 bases are shared with TRBD1. The CDR3 consists of 14 residues. CDR1 and CDR2 from the germline V gene are MNHEY and SVGAGI. The trim removed 5 bases at V and 10 bases at J, leaving 11 bases unmatched. CDR3 bases: TGTGCCAGCAGTGAGACGGGACAGGGAATGAGCCAGTACTTC. Amino acids: CASSETGQGMSQYF.

The V gene is TRBV6-5, the J gene TRBJ2-1, with 10 positions matching TRBD2. Germline CDR1 reads MNHEY; CDR2 reads SVGAGI. The CDR3 length is 16 residues. The J segment lost 9 bases and the V segment lost 2 bases, leaving 10 bases of the junction unmatched. This CDR3 is CASSYTHRAGGGEQFF. The CDR3 bases are TGTGCCAGCAGTTACACCCATCGAGCGGGAGGGGGTGAGCAGTTCTTC.

V usage is TRBV5-1 and J usage is TRBJ2-1; possibly TRBD1 or TRBD2 for D (5 bases each). The V gene lost 4 bases and the J gene lost 2 bases, with 16 bases spanning the gap. Germline CDR1 is SGHRS and CDR2 is YFSETQ. The CDR3 loop spans 16 amino acids. The CDR3: CASSKDLRGAYNEQFF. The DNA of the CDR3 is TGCGCCAGCAGCAAAGACCTTAGGGGAGCCTACAATGAGCAGTTCTTC. Variable domain in full (rest from reference TRBV5-1 and TRBJ2-1): KAGVTQTPRYLIKTRGQQVTLSCSPISGHRSVSWYQQTPGQGLQFLFEYFSETQRNKGNFPGRFSGRQFSNSRSEMNVSTLELGDSALYLCASSKDLRGAYNEQFFGPGTRLTVL.

The chain couples TRBV29-1 to TRBJ2-6; D gene ambiguous. Germline-derived CDR1 and CDR2 are SQVTM and ANQGSEA. V was clipped by 4 bases and J by 4 bases, with 8 bases between them. The CDR3 loop spans 13 amino acids. CDR3 nucleotide sequence: TGCAGCGTTGCGAGTGGAGGGGCCAACGTCCTGACTTTC. Its protein is CSVASGGANVLTF.

V usage is TRBV5-4 and J usage is TRBJ1-1; D is undetermined. V shed 2 bases and J shed 4 bases, with 15 bases lying between them. This CDR3 has 15 amino acids. CDR1 is SGHNT and CDR2 is YYREEE in the germline V gene (reference sequence). The CDR3: CASSFGQPGLTEAFF. The CDR3 bases are TGTGCCAGCAGCTTCGGCCAGCCGGGTCTCACTGAAGCTTTCTTT.